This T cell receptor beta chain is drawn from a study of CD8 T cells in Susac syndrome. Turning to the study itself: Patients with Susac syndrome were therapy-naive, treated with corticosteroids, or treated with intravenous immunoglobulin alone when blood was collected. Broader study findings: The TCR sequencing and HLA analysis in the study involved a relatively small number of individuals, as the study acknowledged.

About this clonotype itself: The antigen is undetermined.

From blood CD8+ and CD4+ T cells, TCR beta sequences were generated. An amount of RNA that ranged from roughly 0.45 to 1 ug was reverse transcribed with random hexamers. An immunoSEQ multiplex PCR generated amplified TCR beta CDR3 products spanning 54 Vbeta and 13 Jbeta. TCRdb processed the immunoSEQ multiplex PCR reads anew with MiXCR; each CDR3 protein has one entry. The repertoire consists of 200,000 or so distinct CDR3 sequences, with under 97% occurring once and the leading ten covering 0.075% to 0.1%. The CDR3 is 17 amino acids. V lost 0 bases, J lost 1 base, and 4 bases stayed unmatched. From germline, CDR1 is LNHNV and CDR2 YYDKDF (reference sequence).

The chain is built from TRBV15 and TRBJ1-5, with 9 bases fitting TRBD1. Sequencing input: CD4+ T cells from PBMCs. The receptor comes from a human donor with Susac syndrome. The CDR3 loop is CATSRDLTGGSNQPQHF. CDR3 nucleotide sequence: TGTGCCACCAGCAGAGATCTTACAGGGGGCAGCAATCAGCCCCAGCATTTT.